The rows below give T cell receptor beta chains drawn from one sample of a study of control samples from healthy donors and cancer patients. The data were produced by immunoSEQ multiplex PCR, yet TCRdb's version contains in-frame clones alone and is incomplete. The data contain about 150,000 clones, around 95% of them singletons. The sequencing input was blood. The receptors were gathered from a man aged 40-55 years in good health. Each CDR3 is given with its conserved first and last residue. The order of the fields is D gene, J gene, V gene, clone size, CDR3 DNA, CDR3 protein. The D gene is left open where the match is weak. Some rows have no size entry. The others give once, few or many, or a class for an expanded clone.

. | TRBJ2-7 | TRBV6-5 | . | TGTGCCAGCAGCCGGACTGCCTACGAGCAGTACTTC | CASSRTAYEQYF
TRBD2 | TRBJ2-1 | TRBV7-6 | . | TGTGCCAGCAGCTTAGGGCTAGCGGGGGCTTACAATGAGCAGTTCTTC | CASSLGLAGAYNEQFF
. | TRBJ1-1 | TRBV25-1 | . | TGTGCCAGCAGTGAAGGGCCGGGGACGGGAAACACTGAAGCTTTCTTT | CASSEGPGTGNTEAFF
. | TRBJ1-2 | TRBV19 | . | TGTGCCAGTAGTATTCTTGGAAGCTATGGCTACACCTTC | CASSILGSYGYTF
. | TRBJ1-2 | TRBV4-3 | . | TGCGCCAGCAGCCAAGATGGGGTGATCGGGGGGGTAACCGGCTACACCTTC | CASSQDGVIGGVTGYTF
TRBD1 | TRBJ1-5 | TRBV6-5 | once | TGTGCCAGCAGAAGACAGGGGGCAATCAATCAGCCCCAGCATTTT | CASRRQGAINQPQHF
. | TRBJ1-4 | TRBV6-2/TRBV6-3 | . | TGTGCCAGCAGTCTGGACGGGGTGGATGAAAAACTGTTTTTT | CASSLDGVDEKLFF
. | TRBJ1-5 | TRBV5-6 | . | TGTGCCAGCAGCTTGGCTTCAGGGAGAGAGCCCCAGCATTTT | CASSLASGREPQHF
. | TRBJ1-5 | TRBV23-1 | . | TGCGCCAGCAGTCAATCGAAGCAGGGCCGCTATAGCAATCAGCCCCAGCATTTT | CASSQSKQGRYSNQPQHF
. | TRBJ1-2 | TRBV28 | . | TGTGCCAGCAGTTTACACCGGGCTTCTGGCTACACCTTC | CASSLHRASGYTF
TRBD1 | TRBJ1-5 | TRBV5-6 | . | TGTGCCAGCAGCTTGGGAGGGGGCTATAGCAATCAGCCCCAGCATTTT | CASSLGGGYSNQPQHF
. | TRBJ1-2 | TRBV4-1 | . | TGCGCCAGCAGCCAAGTTTCACAGAGTTTAATATTTAACTATGGCTACACCTTC | CASSQVSQSLIFNYGYTF
. | TRBJ1-5 | TRBV12-5 | . | TGTGCTAGTGGTAAGGACGGTGATCAGCCCCAGCATTTT | CASGKDGDQPQHF
. | TRBJ2-3 | TRBV7-2 | . | TGTGCCAGCAGCCCGGGGGTGTGGGGCACAGATACGCAGTATTTT | CASSPGVWGTDTQYF
. | TRBJ1-1 | TRBV5-1 | . | TGCGCCAGCAGCTTGGATGGGGGTGACGACACTGAAGCTTTCTTT | CASSLDGGDDTEAFF
TRBD1 | TRBJ2-5 | TRBV19 | . | TGTGCCAGTAGTTCGACAGGGTCTGGTGAGACCCAGTACTTC | CASSSTGSGETQYF
TRBD1 | TRBJ1-1 | TRBV28 | . | TGTGCCAGCAGTCTCCCTGCCGGGACAGGTGAAGCTTTCTTT | CASSLPAGTGEAFF
TRBD1 | TRBJ2-5 | TRBV19 | . | TGTGCCAGTACAGAACAGGGGAAGGAGACCCAGTACTTC | CASTEQGKETQYF
. | TRBJ1-5 | TRBV30 | . | TGTGCCTGGAGTGTTGGGACACCCTTTAATCAGCCCCAGCATTTT | CAWSVGTPFNQPQHF
. | TRBJ1-2 | TRBV2 | . | TGTGCCAGCATCGGAGGGGACTATGGCTACACCTTC | CASIGGDYGYTF
TRBD1 | TRBJ1-2 | TRBV18 | once | TGTGCCAGCTCACCAGGACAGGGGCAATACTTC | CASSPGQGQYF
. | TRBJ1-5 | TRBV19 | . | TGTGCCAGTAGTTGGGGGGGGCCTTATAGCAATCAGCCCCAGCATTTT | CASSWGGPYSNQPQHF
. | TRBJ2-3 | TRBV5-5 | . | TGTGCCAGCAGCGGCCCCGAGACTTTCCGCACAGATACGCAGTATTTT | CASSGPETFRTDTQYF
. | TRBJ1-4 | TRBV6-5 | once | TGTGCCAGCGCCCGACACTTTGCAACTAATGAAAAACTGTTTTTT | CASARHFATNEKLFF
. | TRBJ1-1 | TRBV21-1 | . | TGTGCCAGCAGCAAAATCAGGGACGGGAACACTGAAGCTTTCTTT | CASSKIRDGNTEAFF
. | TRBJ1-1 | TRBV3-1/TRBV3-2 | . | TGTGCCAGCAGCCAAGGCCGGGGGGCTAGATCTTTCTTT | CASSQGRGARSFF
TRBD1 | TRBJ1-6 | TRBV4-1 | . | TGCGCCAGCAGCCAACAGGACAGGGTATATAATTCACCCCTCCACTTT | CASSQQDRVYNSPLHF
. | TRBJ2-1 | TRBV6-1 | . | TGTGCCAGCAGTGAAAACCAGGCTAGCTCCTACAATGAGCAGTTCTTC | CASSENQASSYNEQFF
. | TRBJ1-2 | TRBV30 | . | TGTGCCTGGTCACAGTCCTTCGGGTATGGCTACACCTTC | CAWSQSFGYGYTF
TRBD1 | TRBJ1-5 | TRBV6-6 | . | TGTGCCAGCAGCTTGGGACAGCGATTCCAGCCCCAGCATTTT | CASSLGQRFQPQHF
. | TRBJ1-1 | TRBV10-1 | once | TGCGCCAGCAGTGAGTTGCCCGGGGGGAACACTGAAGCTTTCTTT | CASSELPGGNTEAFF
. | TRBJ1-2 | TRBV4-1 | . | TGCGCCAGCAGCCCCCAGAGGCCAGGGGTTAGTGGCTACACCTTC | CASSPQRPGVSGYTF
TRBD1 | TRBJ1-2 | TRBV2 | once | TGTGCCAGCAGTCTATTGGACAGGGCCAACTATGGCTACACCTTC | CASSLLDRANYGYTF
TRBD2 | TRBJ2-3 | TRBV7-8 | . | TGTGCCAGCAGCCAAGAACTAGCGAGGGGCACAGATACGCAGTATTTT | CASSQELARGTDTQYF
TRBD1 | TRBJ1-1 | TRBV28 | . | TGTGCCAGCAGAAATCAGGGGGACTGGAACACTGAAGCTTTCTTT | CASRNQGDWNTEAFF
TRBD2 | TRBJ2-3 | TRBV28 | . | TGTGCCAGCAGTTTTGGGACTACCTATAGCACAGATACGCAGTATTTT | CASSFGTTYSTDTQYF
TRBD1 | TRBJ2-1 | TRBV7-6 | . | TGTGCCAGCAGATCTGACAGGGGATCCTACAATGAGCAGTTCTTC | CASRSDRGSYNEQFF